The 10 T cell receptor beta chains below all came from one sample that was sequenced in a study of shared clonotypes between healthy human individuals. Measured with immunoSEQ multiplex PCR; TCRdb has only the in-frame clones, and not every one. The repertoire holds 500,000 to 650,000 clones, with around 77% as singletons. Sequencing input: PBMCs. These receptors came from a woman between 40 and 55 years old in good health. Some clones in this sample may be carry-over from other donors' samples.

V usage is TRBV27 and J usage is TRBJ2-7; unclear D gene. CDR1 is MNHEY, CDR2 SMNVEV, per germline (reference sequence). The CDR3 runs 16 residues. The V end lost 5 bases, the J end lost 3 bases, and 20 bases lay between the germline ends. CDR3 sequence reads: CASSLRTVPVGYEQYF. The CDR3 DNA reads TGTGCCAGCAGTCTCCGGACCGTGCCAGTTGGCTACGAGCAGTACTTC.

The chain recombines TRBV5-1 with TRBJ2-6, with D perhaps matching TRBD1 (6 bases). The CDR3 length is 15 residues. Germline V gene sequence: CDR1 SGHRS, CDR2 YFSETQ. Trimming removed 4 bases from V and 4 bases from J, with 12 bases in between. The CDR3 DNA follows: TGCGCCAGCAGCCAAACAGGGACCGGGGCCAACGTCCTGACTTTC. This sequence encodes CASSQTGTGANVLTF.

V and J are TRBV5-4 and TRBJ2-1; D not certain. The CDR3 contains 12 residues. The V end lost 1 base, the J end lost 6 bases, and 5 bases lay between the germline ends. Germline CDR1 SGHNT, CDR2 YYREEE (reference sequence). CDR3 sequence reads: CASSLMSNEQFF. DNA for the CDR3: TGTGCCAGCAGCTTGATGTCCAATGAGCAGTTCTTC.

The rearrangement uses TRBV6-5 and TRBJ1-2; D is possibly TRBD1 (6 bases). V was clipped by 4 bases and J by 5 bases, with 17 bases between them. Germline CDR1 MNHEY, CDR2 SVGAGI. The CDR3 is made up of 15 amino acids. CDR3 nucleotides: TGTGCCAGCAGTTTGTTCGGCGGACAGCTGTATGGCTACACCTTC. This translates into CASSLFGGQLYGYTF.

The V and J genes are TRBV5-4 and TRBJ2-5; D call uncertain. Per the germline V gene, CDR1 is SGHNT and CDR2 is YYREEE (reference sequence). Trimming took 1 base from V and 0 from J, leaving 1 base between them. This CDR3 region has 12 residues. The CDR3 bases are TGTGCCAGCAGCTTGAACCAAGAGACCCAGTACTTC. Encoded protein: CASSLNQETQYF.

This clone has only one observation. J is TRBJ1-5 and V is TRBV6-1, with 8 bases that match TRBD1. The V segment lost 4 bases and the J segment 3 bases; nucleotides outside the gene matches: 17. Germline values: CDR1 MNHNS, CDR2 SASEGT. The CDR3 extends over 19 amino acids. The CDR3 sequence is CASSAVIQGGGGNNQPQHF. CDR3 coding DNA: TGTGCCAGCAGTGCCGTTATACAGGGGGGCGGGGGAAACAATCAGCCCCAGCATTTT.

The chain is built from TRBV7-2 and TRBJ2-7; D unclear. Trimming removed 1 base at V and 6 bases at J, with 16 bases between. The germline CDR1 and CDR2 sequences are SGHTA and FQGNSA. This CDR3 is 15 amino acids long. The CDR3 sequence: CASSLDATSRREQYF. The CDR3 nucleotides read TGTGCCAGCAGCTTAGATGCGACATCGAGGCGCGAGCAGTACTTC.

The chain recombines TRBV7-6 with TRBJ2-1; D gene ambiguous. This CDR3 contains 15 residues. The germline CDR1 and CDR2 sequences are SGHVS and FNYEAQ. Trimming left V 2 bases short and J 0 bases short, with 8 bases between. The CDR3, as DNA: TGTGCCAGCAGCTTACAGGAGAGCTCCTACAATGAGCAGTTCTTC. Protein: CASSLQESSYNEQFF.

The chain uses TRBV29-1 and TRBJ1-1; D is unclear. Germline V lookup: CDR1 SQVTM, CDR2 ANQGSEA. The V gene lost 4 bases and the J gene lost 6 bases, with 15 bases spanning the gap. The CDR3 loop spans 13 amino acids. For the CDR3, the DNA is TGCAGCGTTGGGGTCAGCATCCGGGCTGAAGCTTTCTTT. Its protein product is CSVGVSIRAEAFF.

This clone occurred once. The chain joins TRBV28 to TRBJ2-3; D is perhaps TRBD2 (5 bases). The CDR3 contains 13 residues. CDR1 MDHEN and CDR2 SYDVKM come from the germline V gene. The V end was cut by 5 bases, the J end by 3 bases, with 9 bases between. CDR3 region: CASSTPGTDTQYF. The CDR3 DNA sequence: TGTGCCAGCAGTACCCCGGGGACAGATACGCAGTATTTT.